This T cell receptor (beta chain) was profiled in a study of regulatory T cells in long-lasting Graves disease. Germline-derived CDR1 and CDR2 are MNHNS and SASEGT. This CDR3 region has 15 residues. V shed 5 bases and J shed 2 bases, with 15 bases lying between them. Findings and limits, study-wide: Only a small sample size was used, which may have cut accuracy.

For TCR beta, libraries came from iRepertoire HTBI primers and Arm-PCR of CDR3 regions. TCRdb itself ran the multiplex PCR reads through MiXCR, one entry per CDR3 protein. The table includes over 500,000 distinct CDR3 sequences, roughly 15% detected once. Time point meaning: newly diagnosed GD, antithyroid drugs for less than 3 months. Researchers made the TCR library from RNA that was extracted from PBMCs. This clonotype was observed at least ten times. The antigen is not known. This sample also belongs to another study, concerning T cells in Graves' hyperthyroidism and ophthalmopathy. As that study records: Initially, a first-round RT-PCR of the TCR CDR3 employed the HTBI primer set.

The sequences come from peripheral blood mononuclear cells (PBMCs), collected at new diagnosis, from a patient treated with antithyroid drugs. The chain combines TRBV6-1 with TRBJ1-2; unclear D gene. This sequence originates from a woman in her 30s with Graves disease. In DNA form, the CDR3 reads TGTGCCAGCAGTCCCATTTCGAATTCGAACTATGGCTACACCTTC. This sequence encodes CASSPISNSNYGYTF.